A single sample gave rise to the 14 T cell receptor beta chains below, sequenced in a study of blood T cell repertoires in COVID-19. Generated by immunoSEQ multiplex PCR, the TCRdb table keeps only in-frame clones and is missing some. The sample contains around 70,000 clones, about 89% of which appear only once. The material sequenced was peripheral blood. These receptors came from a man in his 60s with acute or convalescent COVID-19.

V gene TRBV19 combines with J gene TRBJ2-5; 7 nucleotides line up with TRBD2. The CDR3 length is 13 residues. Germline V gives CDR1 LNHDA, CDR2 SQIVND (reference sequence). J was trimmed by 5 bases and V by 4 bases; bases with no gene match: 4. CDR3 amino acids: CASSSLGRETQYF. Written as DNA, the CDR3 is TGTGCCAGTAGTAGCCTCGGGAGGGAGACCCAGTACTTC. Variable domain in full (rest from reference TRBV19 and TRBJ2-5): DGGITQSPKYLFRKEGQNVTLSCEQNLNHDAMYWYRQDPGQGLRLIYYSQIVNDFQKGDIAEGYSVSREKKESFPLTVTSAQKNPTAFYLCASSSLGRETQYFGPGTRLLVL.

The J gene is TRBJ2-3, the V gene TRBV27; TRBD2 might be the D (7 bases). The CDR3 has 16 residues. Germline values: CDR1 MNHEY, CDR2 SMNVEV (reference sequence). V lost 2 bases and J 8 bases, leaving 20 bases between the germline ends. The CDR3 DNA sequence: TGTGCCAGCAGTTTACAGGGGATCGCGGGGGCAGGTACGCAGTATTTT. Amino acids: CASSLQGIAGAGTQYF.

The J gene is TRBJ2-1, the V gene TRBV21-1; TRBD2 was called by the table and not checked on the DNA. TRBV21-1 is given as a pseudogene. The CDR3 spans 19 residues. Written as DNA, the CDR3 is TGTGCCAGCAGCGGACCCCGGGCCCAGCGCGGGACCCCAGACAATGAGCAGTTCTTC. Encoded protein: CASSGPRAQRGTPDNEQFF.

This chain joins TRBV5-4 and TRBJ2-2, with 8 bases aligning to TRBD2. V was clipped by 5 bases and J by 6 bases; unmatched bases: 9. Germline V gene sequence: CDR1 SGHNT, CDR2 YYREEE (reference sequence). The length of the CDR3 is 15 residues. CDR3 protein: CASSLSGVVAGELFF. The CDR3 nucleotides are TGTGCCAGCAGTCTTAGCGGGGTTGTGGCCGGGGAGCTGTTTTTT.

The chain has TRBV30 and TRBJ2-7, with 9 bases that match TRBD2. This CDR3 comprises 13 residues. Unmatched junction bases numbered 3, after V lost 4 bases and J lost 2 bases. The germline V gene encodes CDR1 GTSNPN and CDR2 SVGIG (reference sequence). The CDR3 region is CAWMREGTYEQYF. DNA for the CDR3: TGTGCCTGGATGCGGGAGGGGACCTACGAGCAGTACTTC.

This clone was seen more than once but under ten times. This chain uses TRBV10-2 with TRBJ1-1; D unresolved. The CDR3 runs to 12 residues. The germline CDR1 and CDR2 sequences are WSHSY and SAAADI. V gave up 0 bases and J gave up 10 bases, with 9 bases separating them. The CDR3 bases are TGCGCCAGCAGTGAGTCAGGACTGTCAGCTTTCTTT. Its protein is CASSESGLSAFF.

This sequence joins TRBV5-1 and TRBJ2-3, with 10 bases identical to TRBD2. Germline V gene data show CDR1 as SGHRS and CDR2 as YFSETQ. Trimming removed 5 bases from V and 3 bases from J; junction bases left unmatched: 6. The CDR3 has 15 residues. CDR3 region: CASRSGGAETDTQYF. The CDR3 DNA sequence: TGCGCCAGCAGGAGCGGGGGGGCCGAGACAGATACGCAGTATTTT.

The rearrangement uses TRBV7-3 and TRBJ2-2; 8 bases map to TRBD2. The germline V gene has CDR1 SGHTA and CDR2 FQGTGA. V gave up 5 bases and J gave up 2 bases; unmatched junction bases: 4. This CDR3 is built from 15 residues. This CDR3 reads CASSPGLANTGELFF. CDR3 sequence (DNA): TGTGCCAGCAGCCCCGGACTAGCCAACACCGGGGAGCTGTTTTTT.

In this sample, this clone turned up once. The chain carries TRBV27 and TRBJ2-1; TRBD2 aligns across 10 bases. This CDR3 comprises 16 residues. V shed 7 bases and J 4 bases; nucleotides not matched to a gene: 10. The germline CDR1 and CDR2 sequences are MNHEY and SMNVEV (reference sequence). CDR3 coding DNA: TGTGCCAGCACCCTTGTAGCGGGGGGAATTTACAATGAGCAGTTCTTC. The encoded protein is CASTLVAGGIYNEQFF.

The chain carries TRBV7-9 and TRBJ1-5; TRBD1 matches 8 bases. Germline loops: CDR1 SEHNR, CDR2 FQNEAQ (reference sequence). The CDR3 extends over 13 amino acids. The V gene end was trimmed by 6 bases and the J gene end by 4 bases; junction bases not matched to a gene: 2. CDR3 in amino acids: CASSWTGNQPQHF. Here the CDR3 DNA reads TGTGCCAGCAGTTGGACAGGGAATCAGCCCCAGCATTTT.

The rearrangement links TRBV19 to TRBJ1-1; D is uncertain. The CDR3 has 13 amino acids. Germline assignment: CDR1 LNHDA and CDR2 SQIVND (reference sequence). V was clipped by 10 bases and J by 2 bases, with 14 bases between them. In DNA, the CDR3 is TGTGCCACCTCGACCGGGGAAAACACTGAAGCTTTCTTT. Translating it yields CATSTGENTEAFF.

In its sample, this clone was seen once. V is TRBV29-1 and J is TRBJ2-3, with 8 nucleotides matching TRBD2. Trimming took 7 bases from V and 5 from J; bases not matched to a gene: 11. The CDR3 contains 14 residues. CDR1 is SQVTM, CDR2 ANQGSEA, per germline. The CDR3 sequence is CSALDTLAGDTQYF. Written as DNA, the CDR3 is TGCAGCGCCCTCGACACGCTAGCGGGAGATACGCAGTATTTT.

This chain connects TRBV7-2 to TRBJ2-7, with D unclear. Germline V gene lookup returns CDR1 SGHTA and CDR2 FQGNSA. Trimming removed 5 bases at V and 7 bases at J, with 9 bases between. The CDR3 is 11 residues long. In DNA form, the CDR3 reads TGTGCCAGCAGCCGAGATGTGGAGCAGTACTTC. Its translation: CASSRDVEQYF. Supplemented by reference TRBV7-2 and TRBJ2-7, the full variable domain reads GAGVSQSPSNKVTEKGKDVELRCDPISGHTALYWYRQSLGQGLEFLIYFQGNSAPDKSGLPSDRFSAERTGGSVSTLTIQRTQQEDSAVYLCASSRDVEQYFGPGTRLTVT.

The rearrangement joins TRBV4-2 to TRBJ2-7, with D perhaps matching TRBD2 (6 bases). Trimming left V 0 bases short and J 0 bases short, with 9 bases between. The CDR3 loop spans 15 amino acids. CDR1 and CDR2 (germline): LGHNA, YNFKEQ. DNA for the CDR3: TGTGCCAGCAGCCAAGAAAACGGGGGCTCCTACGAGCAGTACTTC. Its translation: CASSQENGGSYEQYF.